A selection of T cell receptor beta chains follows, all from one sample in a study of cytomegalovirus exposure and HLA in healthy donors. Using immunoSEQ multiplex PCR, the repertoire was profiled, and TCRdb retains in-frame clones only, with some absent. The table records around 170,000 clones, around 80% of them present only once. Sequences were obtained from PBMCs. These receptors were collected from a woman younger than 35 in good health and CMV-seronegative. Each CDR3 is given with its conserved first and last residue. D genes are given only for firm matches. Clone size is shown for a subset of rows, as once, few, many or a class of expanded clone.

CDR3	DNA	J	D	V	size
CASSQEGIPKGNTIYF	TGTGCCAGCAGCCAAGAAGGGATCCCCAAGGGGAACACCATATATTTT	TRBJ1-3	NA	TRBV4-2	once
CASSLDRATGELFF	TGTGCCAGCTCACTGGACAGGGCCACCGGGGAGCTGTTTTTT	TRBJ2-2	TRBD1	TRBV18	NA
CASTTGELDTQYF	TGTGCCAGCACGACCGGAGAGCTAGATACGCAGTATTTT	TRBJ2-3	NA	TRBV28	NA
CASSLGQGGNEQYF	TGCGCCAGCAGCTTGGGACAGGGAGGTAACGAGCAGTACTTC	TRBJ2-7	NA	TRBV5-1	NA
CSSSAGLYGYTF	TGTTCCAGCAGCGCGGGCCTCTATGGCTACACCTTC	TRBJ1-2	NA	TRBV7-9	few
CASSPPGTGGPINEQFF	TGTGCCAGCTCACCACCGGGGACAGGGGGCCCGATTAATGAGCAGTTCTTC	TRBJ2-1	TRBD1	TRBV18	NA
CASSLDRQVSYGYTF	TGTGCCAGCAGCTTGGACCGACAGGTGAGCTATGGCTACACCTTC	TRBJ1-2	NA	TRBV5-4	NA
CASSYSGTTDTEAFF	TGTGCCAGTAGTTACTCCGGGACTACCGACACTGAAGCTTTCTTT	TRBJ1-1	NA	TRBV19	NA
CASSAQSGRADTEAFF	TGTGCCAGCAGCGCACAGTCGGGGAGGGCGGACACTGAAGCTTTCTTT	TRBJ1-1	NA	TRBV9	once
CASIPSTGMNTEAFF	TGTGCCAGTATTCCATCGACAGGGATGAACACTGAAGCTTTCTTT	TRBJ1-1	TRBD1	TRBV19	NA
CASSPKGLAGFSEETQYF	TGTGCCAGCAGCCCGAAAGGACTAGCGGGCTTCTCGGAAGAGACCCAGTACTTC	TRBJ2-5	TRBD2	TRBV11-3	few
CASSLLGLLRETQYF	TGTGCCAGCAGTTTGCTGGGCCTCTTAAGAGAGACCCAGTACTTC	TRBJ2-5	NA	TRBV27	few
CAISTQGAGNQPQHF	TGTGCCATCAGTACACAGGGGGCTGGCAATCAGCCCCAGCATTTT	TRBJ1-5	TRBD1	TRBV10-3	NA
CASSPDTGIANYGYTF	TGTGCCAGTAGTCCCGACACAGGGATTGCTAACTATGGCTACACCTTC	TRBJ1-2	NA	TRBV19	NA
CASFSQDRGLANYGYTF	TGTGCCAGCTTCTCCCAGGACAGAGGCTTAGCTAACTATGGCTACACCTTC	TRBJ1-2	NA	TRBV28	NA
CASNPGQGYQPQHF	TGTGCCAGCAACCCGGGACAGGGGTATCAGCCCCAGCATTTT	TRBJ1-5	TRBD1	TRBV2	NA
CASSLAAKTGQFF	TGTGCCAGCAGCTTAGCTGCAAAAACCGGGCAGTTCTTC	TRBJ2-1	NA	TRBV7-9	NA
CASSPPTGELFF	TGCGCCAGCAGCCCCCCGACCGGGGAGCTGTTTTTT	TRBJ2-2	NA	TRBV4-1	NA
CASSTGGQQNTEAFF	TGTGCCAGCAGCACCGGGGGACAGCAGAACACTGAAGCTTTCTTT	TRBJ1-1	TRBD1	TRBV7-6	NA
CASSEAGSGYTF	TGTGCCAGCAGTGAAGCAGGGAGCGGCTACACCTTC	TRBJ1-2	NA	TRBV6-1	NA
CASSQYRDRVAGNTIYF	TGTGCCAGCAGCCAATATCGGGACAGGGTGGCTGGAAACACCATATATTTT	TRBJ1-3	TRBD1	TRBV16	once
CASSQDGQGNSPLHF	TGTGCCAGCAGCCAAGATGGGCAGGGGAATTCACCCCTCCACTTT	TRBJ1-6	NA	TRBV4-2	NA
CASSLGLANSPLHF	TGTGCCAGCAGTCTGGGACTTGCTAATTCACCCCTCCACTTT	TRBJ1-6	NA	TRBV25-1	once
CASSLGGRKSGELFF	TGCGCCAGCAGCTTGGGAGGGCGGAAGTCCGGGGAGCTGTTTTTT	TRBJ2-2	NA	TRBV5-1	NA
CASSQYGGNTDTQYF	TGTGCCAGCAGCCAGTACGGGGGGAACACAGATACGCAGTATTTT	TRBJ2-3	TRBD2	TRBV6-6	NA
CASSLSVNYGYTF	TGTGCCAGCAGCTTGTCGGTGAACTATGGCTACACCTTC	TRBJ1-2	NA	TRBV7-8	NA